A single sample gave rise to the 28 T cell receptor beta chains below, sequenced in a study of T cells in Graves' hyperthyroidism and ophthalmopathy. There were TCR beta CDR3 regions amplified from RNA transcripts. A first-round RT-PCR of the TCR CDR3 used the HTBI primer set. A single record per CDR3 protein comes from TCRdb applying MiXCR to the multiplex PCR reads. The table lists about 560,000 distinct CDR3 sequences, 15% to 18% of them singletons. The specimen sequenced was blood. Receptor source: a woman aged 25 to 45 with Graves' hyperthyroidism.

The rearrangement links TRBV29-1 to TRBJ2-4; D is perhaps TRBD1 (5 bases). This CDR3 comprises 15 residues. With 4 bases removed from V and 2 bases from J, the gap between germline ends came to 15 bases. Looked up from germline, CDR1 is SQVTM and CDR2 is ANQGSEA. CDR3 amino acids: CSVGGANGPKNIQYF. The CDR3 DNA reads as TGCAGCGTTGGTGGGGCAAATGGGCCCAAAAACATTCAGTACTTC.

This clonotype was detected ten times or more. The chain couples TRBV11-2 to TRBJ2-7; no reliable D call. V lost 5 bases, J lost 10 bases, and 18 bases lay in between. The CDR3 covers 13 residues. CDR1 SGHAT and CDR2 FQNNGV come from the germline V gene. CDR3 coding DNA: TGTGCCAGCAGCCTCCCCTCGAGGCCACAACAGTACTTC. Its translation: CASSLPSRPQQYF.

This clonotype was detected ten times or more. V gene TRBV11-2 combines with J gene TRBJ2-1; possibly TRBD2 for D (6 bases). CDR1 and CDR2 (germline): SGHAT, FQNNGV. The V end was cut by 0 bases, the J end by 0 bases, with 9 bases between. The length of the CDR3 is 16 residues. The CDR3 spells CASSLDAGNSYNEQFF. The CDR3 bases are TGTGCCAGCAGCTTAGACGCGGGGAACTCCTACAATGAGCAGTTCTTC.

The chain employs TRBV7-9 and TRBJ2-1, with 13 bases that match TRBD2. J gave up 5 bases and V 5 bases, and 9 bases lay outside the gene matches. Germline loops: CDR1 SEHNR, CDR2 FQNEAQ (reference sequence). This CDR3 has 17 residues. The CDR3 coding sequence is TGTGCCAGCAGCCGTACTAGCGGGAGGGCCCTCCACAATGAGCAGTTCTTC. This codes for CASSRTSGRALHNEQFF.

Of note for this clonotype: A much larger clone differs by one base, so this may be a read error. This chain connects TRBV27 to TRBJ1-1; TRBD1 might be the D (5 bases). This CDR3 has 13 residues. Germline values: CDR1 MNHEY, CDR2 SMNVEV (reference sequence). V lost 2 bases, J lost 10 bases, and 14 bases lay in between. The CDR3 bases are TGTGCCAGCAGTTTAAGAGGGGTTCCGTCAGCTTTCTTT. This encodes CASSLRGVPSAFF.

This clonotype came up many times. The chain has TRBV11-2 and TRBJ2-7, with TRBD2 matching over 7 bases. Per the germline V gene, CDR1 is SGHAT and CDR2 is FQNNGV. V lost 6 bases and J lost 2; bases outside the gene matches: 7. There are 14 residues in the CDR3. In DNA form, the CDR3 reads TGTGCCAGCAGACCAAGCGGGGCCCCCTACGAGCAGTACTTC. Amino acid sequence: CASRPSGAPYEQYF. The complete variable domain, with remaining parts taken from reference TRBV11-2 and TRBJ2-7, reads EAGVAQSPRYKIIEKRQSVAFWCNPISGHATLYWYQQILGQGPKLLIQFQNNGVVDDSQLPKDRFSAERLKGVDSTLKIQPAKLEDSAVYLCASRPSGAPYEQYFGPGTRLTVT.

In the case of this clonotype: This sequence may be a read error, since a much larger clone differs from it by one base. V is TRBV29-1 and J is TRBJ2-7; D is ambiguous. Germline V gene data show CDR1 as SQVTM and CDR2 as ANQGSEA. The CDR3 covers 14 residues. Here the CDR3 DNA reads TGCGGCGTCACCGGGCCCTCGAGCTCCTACGAGCAGTACTTC. This translates into CGVTGPSSSYEQYF.

This clonotype has at least ten counts. V is TRBV28 and J is TRBJ2-1; D is tentatively TRBD1 or TRBD2 (6 bases each). V dropped 6 bases and J dropped 1 base, with 13 bases sitting between them. CDR1 and CDR2 from the germline V gene are MDHEN and SYDVKM. The CDR3 contains 15 residues. CDR3 residues: CASRDSGFSYNEQFF. In DNA form, the CDR3 reads TGTGCCAGCAGGGACAGCGGGTTTTCCTACAATGAGCAGTTCTTC.

This clonotype appeared many times. The gene calls are TRBV27 and TRBJ1-2, with TRBD1 identical over 7 bases. V shed 4 bases, J shed 7 bases, and the junction held 9 bases outside the gene matches. The germline V gene encodes CDR1 MNHEY and CDR2 SMNVEV (reference sequence). CDR3 length equals 14 residues. DNA for the CDR3: TGTGCCAGCAGTTCCCGGGACAGCCTCACTGGCTACACCTTC. It is translated as CASSSRDSLTGYTF.

This chain links TRBV5-8 with TRBJ2-5; D gene uncertain. V lost 1 base and J 3 bases, leaving 10 bases between the germline ends. The length of the CDR3 is 14 residues. Per the germline V gene, CDR1 is SGHTS and CDR2 is YDEGEE. The CDR3 region is CASSLWGYEETQYF. DNA of the CDR3: TGTGCCAGCAGCTTGTGGGGTTATGAAGAGACCCAGTACTTC.

The chain uses TRBV20-1 and TRBJ2-1; 12 nucleotides line up with TRBD2. V was clipped by 6 bases and J by 1 base; unmatched bases: 4. The CDR3 has 15 residues. CDR1 is DFQATT, CDR2 SNEGSKA, per germline (reference sequence). Here the CDR3 reads CSAILAGGSYNEQFF. The CDR3 nucleotides are TGCAGTGCCATACTAGCGGGAGGTTCCTACAATGAGCAGTTCTTC.

This clonotype was observed at least ten times. This rearrangement joins TRBV20-1 to TRBJ2-7; D is perhaps TRBD2 (6 bases). The CDR3 length is 15 residues. Looked up from germline, CDR1 is DFQATT and CDR2 is SNEGSKA (reference sequence). V lost 3 bases, J lost 1 base, and 16 bases lay in between. In DNA, the CDR3 is TGCAGTGCTAGTCAGCGACTAGGTGTTTCCTACGAGCAGTACTTC. It translates to CSASQRLGVSYEQYF.

This clonotype was seen many times. The chain uses TRBV7-9 and TRBJ2-7, with unresolved D. There are 16 residues in the CDR3. V lost 0 bases, J lost 0 bases, and 12 bases lay in between. Looked up from germline, CDR1 is SEHNR and CDR2 is FQNEAQ (reference sequence). The CDR3 reads CASSLAEMRSSYEQYF. Here the CDR3 DNA reads TGTGCCAGCAGCTTAGCGGAGATGCGGAGCTCCTACGAGCAGTACTTC.

About this clonotype: Relative to the germline gene, one junction end is altered; a read error may explain this. This chain joins TRBV10-3 and TRBJ2-1; TRBD1 agrees at 7 bases. The germline V gene encodes CDR1 ENHRY and CDR2 SYGVKD. The CDR3 is 14 residues long. The CDR3 nucleotides read TGTGCCATCAGTGATAACAGGGGACACAATGAGCGGTTCTTC. It is translated as CAISDNRGHNERFF.

This clonotype was picked up many times. The chain employs TRBV5-1 and TRBJ2-1, with 10 positions matching TRBD1. The germline CDR1 and CDR2 sequences are SGHRS and YFSETQ. This CDR3 spans 14 amino acids. J gave up 9 bases and V 0 bases, and 3 bases lay outside the gene matches. The CDR3 loop is CASSLGQGASEQFF. The CDR3 nucleotides read TGCGCCAGCAGCTTGGGACAGGGGGCCTCTGAGCAGTTCTTC.

This clonotype occurred a few times. This rearrangement joins TRBV6-5 to TRBJ1-2, with 10 bases aligning to TRBD1. The CDR3 extends over 20 amino acids. The germline gives CDR1 MNHEY, CDR2 SVGAGI. The V gene end was trimmed by 1 base and the J gene end by 1 base; junction bases not matched to a gene: 15. CDR3 amino acids: CASSYLTSSVRDRGNYGYTF. The CDR3 DNA is TGTGCCAGCAGTTACTTAACCTCCTCCGTCCGGGACAGGGGTAACTATGGCTACACCTTC.

This clonotype has at least ten counts. J is TRBJ1-2 and V is TRBV11-3; D is unclear. The V gene's germline CDR1 is SGHNT and CDR2 YENEEA. This CDR3 comprises 13 residues. V was pared by 4 bases and J by 9 bases, with 15 bases between. CDR3 sequence (DNA): TGTGCCAGCAGCTCGGACCGCCTAGGCCGCTACACCTTC. This translates into CASSSDRLGRYTF.

This rearrangement joins TRBV7-2 to TRBJ2-7; possible D gene TRBD1, 6 bases. V was trimmed by 4 bases and J by 2 bases, leaving 12 bases between them. The CDR3 is made up of 14 amino acids. CDR1 is SGHTA and CDR2 is FQGNSA in the germline V gene. Here the CDR3 reads CASSSGTNAYEQYF. The CDR3 DNA follows: TGTGCCAGCAGCTCCGGGACAAATGCCTACGAGCAGTACTTC.

The table lists this clonotype with a few counts. CDR3 nucleotides: TGCAGTGCTAAGCTGCGGGGGGCGGCGGGAGTGGCCTACAATGAGCAGTTCTTC. It yields the protein CSAKLRGAAGVAYNEQFF. V usage is TRBV20-1 and J usage is TRBJ2-1; 8 positions match TRBD2. Germline assignment: CDR1 DFQATT and CDR2 SNEGSKA (reference sequence). The CDR3 is made up of 18 amino acids. The junction had 16 bases not matched to a gene; V was cut back by 4 bases and J by 2 bases.

This clonotype was picked up a small number of times. This chain links TRBV5-1 with TRBJ2-3; 7 bases are a match to TRBD1. The germline V gene encodes CDR1 SGHRS and CDR2 YFSETQ. V was pared by 0 bases and J by 3 bases, with 7 bases of the junction left unmatched. The CDR3 runs to 16 residues. CDR3 region: CASSLERQGLTDTQYF. CDR3 DNA: TGCGCCAGCAGCTTGGAACGACAGGGCCTGACAGATACGCAGTATTTT.

V and J are TRBV12-5 and TRBJ2-1; D gene ambiguous. Germline V lookup: CDR1 LGHNT, CDR2 FRNRAP. Trimming removed 1 base from V and 8 bases from J, with 6 bases in between. CDR3 size: 12 residues. This chain's CDR3 is CASGLGKHEQFF. CDR3 DNA: TGTGCTAGTGGTTTGGGAAAACATGAGCAGTTCTTC.

This clonotype showed up many times. V is TRBV20-1 and J is TRBJ2-7; possible D gene TRBD1, 5 bases. V gave up 0 bases and J gave up 1 base, with 7 bases separating them. From germline, CDR1 is DFQATT and CDR2 SNEGSKA (reference sequence). CDR3 length: 13 residues. This CDR3 reads CSARDQGSYEQYF. The CDR3 coding sequence is TGCAGTGCTAGAGATCAGGGTTCCTACGAGCAGTACTTC.

This clonotype was counted ten times or more. This chain connects TRBV5-1 to TRBJ2-5; 7 bases line up with TRBD1. Germline CDR1 SGHRS, CDR2 YFSETQ. The CDR3 is 15 amino acids. V lost 0 bases and J lost 1; bases outside the gene matches: 3. The CDR3 nucleotides read TGCGCCAGCAGCTTGGGACAGGGAAGCCAAGAGACCCAGTACTTC. It encodes CASSLGQGSQETQYF. Variable domain in full (rest from reference TRBV5-1 and TRBJ2-5): KAGVTQTPRYLIKTRGQQVTLSCSPISGHRSVSWYQQTPGQGLQFLFEYFSETQRNKGNFPGRFSGRQFSNSRSEMNVSTLELGDSALYLCASSLGQGSQETQYFGPGTRLLVL.

This clonotype came up a few times. The V call is TRBV28, the J call TRBJ1-2; tentatively, D is TRBD1 (6 bases). Germline assignment: CDR1 MDHEN and CDR2 SYDVKM. Trimming removed 5 bases at V and 2 bases at J, with 12 bases between. The CDR3 is 14 residues long. The CDR3 reads CASSAGARNYGYTF. The CDR3 DNA follows: TGTGCCAGCAGTGCGGGGGCAAGAAACTATGGCTACACCTTC.

There are many counts of this clonotype. The chain employs TRBV6-1 and TRBJ2-7; D unresolved. The CDR3 spans 16 residues. Germline CDR1 and CDR2: MNHNS and SASEGT. V was pared by 0 bases and J by 0 bases, with 12 bases between. In DNA form, the CDR3 reads TGTGCCAGCAGTGAAGCTTGGTCAGGCCTCTCCTACGAGCAGTACTTC. It yields the protein CASSEAWSGLSYEQYF.

This clonotype showed up many times. This may be a read error, as it is one base from a much larger clone. The chain couples TRBV14 to TRBJ1-2; no definite D call. Germline V lookup: CDR1 SGHDN, CDR2 FVKESK. This CDR3 contains 12 residues. Deletions cut 1 base from V and 3 bases from J, with 3 bases between. The CDR3 is CASSQGYYGYTF. In DNA, the CDR3 is TGTGCCAGCAGCCAAGGGTACTATGGCTACACCTTC.

This clonotype showed up just a few times. The CDR3 nucleotides are TGTGCCAGCAGCATACGGAGGCTAGCTGGCGAGCAGTACTTC. Its translation: CASSIRRLAGEQYF. V is TRBV11-1 and J is TRBJ2-7; tentatively, D is TRBD2 (5 bases). The CDR3 runs to 14 residues. CDR1 is SGHAT, CDR2 FQDESV, per germline (reference sequence). The V gene lost 5 bases and the J gene lost 6 bases, with 17 bases spanning the gap. The whole variable domain, filled in from reference TRBV11-1 and TRBJ2-7, reads EAEVAQSPRYKITEKSQAVAFWCDPISGHATLYWYRQILGQGPELLVQFQDESVVDDSQLPKDRFSAERLKGVDSTLKIQPAELGDSAMYLCASSIRRLAGEQYFGPGTRLTVT.

Many counts were recorded for this clonotype. The chain has TRBV5-1 and TRBJ1-5; D uncertain. CDR1 SGHRS and CDR2 YFSETQ come from the germline V gene. Trimming pared 0 bases from V and 3 bases from J, leaving 4 bases between. The CDR3 has 13 residues. Here the CDR3 reads CASSLEYNQPQHF. The CDR3 nucleotides read TGCGCCAGCAGCTTGGAGTACAATCAGCCCCAGCATTTT.